The present T cell receptor beta chain was sequenced within a study of shared clonotypes between healthy human individuals (dated by TCRdb to between 2020 and 2021). For the study in its entirety: Three men and a couple of women, aged 18 to 49 years, made up the cohort. Per donor, three plates each were used for CD4 naive and CD4 memory, two for CD8 naive, and one for CD8 memory. Blood TCR repertoires of about five healthy adults were deeply sequenced to estimate repertoire size and the extent of clonotype sharing between individuals. Libraries were prepared and TCR repertoires were sequenced by different laboratories using diverse techniques, in order to increase sequencing depth and limit assay-specific biases. Leukapheresis yielded between about 0.85 and 10 billion PBMCs per donor.

Overall results and qualifications from the work: Even with the large sequencing depth, rarefaction of the sorted-subset datasets indicated that sequencing was incomplete. Higher generation probabilities were observed for clonotypes shared by all four sorted-subset donors than for non-shared clonotypes. When a few donors were compared, the shared fraction of clonotypes was around 5% for naive CD4, less than 4% for naive CD8, 2% to 2.5% for memory CD4, and around 0.37% for memory CD8. Because the study included a small number of donors, the genetic and exposure-history diversity represented was limited. Naive subsets generally had larger estimated clonotype richness than memory subsets did. Pairwise subsampling indicated that sequencing depth was expected to affect the degree of clonotype sharing among donors. Sampling was restricted to blood, and TCR repertoires in tissues likely differ from the TCR repertoires found in blood.

TCR CDR3 regions were amplified from genomic DNA by multiplex PCR using the deep immunoSEQ assay. Genomic DNA extracted from each cell subset was distributed evenly over all wells of several immunoSEQ 96-well plates, and each plate served as one replicate. Each replicate PCR for sorted subsets received about 0.2 ug genomic DNA, equal to 28,000 or so T cell genomes. Purified libraries were quantified with a Qubit 3.0 fluorometer, sized on a Bioanalyzer 2100, and re-quantified with the KAPA Library Quantification kit. Each immunoSEQ 96-well plate was sequenced on its own single-read 150-cycle Illumina NextSeq 550 flow cell. In the original analysis: Because only junctional sequences without quality scores were contained in the immunoSEQ output, filtering matching that applied to full-length reads could not be performed. Sequences were annotated with PyIR, a Python wrapper for IgBLAST v1.9, using IMGT germline references to assign V/J genes and CDR3. Reads with weak V/J assignments (E-value above 1e-6), missing CDR3, stop codons, out-of-frame junctions, or ambiguous translated residues were removed. V3J clonotypes were defined as sequences sharing an identical inferred V gene, J gene, and CDR3 amino acid sequence. Percentage overlap between repertoires was computed as shared unique clonotypes divided by the size of the smaller repertoire. Repertoire richness was assessed with RTK rarefaction, the Chao1 estimator, and Recon v2.1 estimates of unobserved clonotypes. OLGA was used to compute generation probabilities for all TCRbeta clonotypes that the gDNA method yielded from a handful of donors. Imported from immuneACCESS, the table was reduced by TCRdb to in-frame sequences with V and J called. These copies leave out some clones; in studies compared against another copy, an unresolved V gene accounts for under half, and the cause of the remainder is not known. For V, J and clone size, that table is used; D and trimming come from the DNA. The sample has a few million clones on record, approximately 94% of them singletons. The top ten clones comprise 0.1% to 0.15% of the sample.

Donors were healthy HIV-negative adults with no recently reported acute infections or vaccinations. Only Caucasian adults living in Nashville, Tennessee, USA were represented among the donors. CD4+ T cells were enriched by magnetic negative selection, after which naive cells were positively selected on CD45RA and the negative fraction was taken as the memory subset. Blood was collected by leukapheresis, and PBMCs were isolated by Ficoll-Histopaque density gradient centrifugation and then cryopreserved in liquid nitrogen vapor phase. Purity and quantity of every magnetically sorted T cell population were checked by analytical flow cytometry. From each sorted fraction, genomic DNA was isolated and quantified by UV absorbance on a Nanodrop 2000c. Concerning this clone: The target of this receptor is not known. No much larger clone is present one base from it, and per-base qualities are unavailable.

CDR1 and CDR2, looked up from the germline V gene (reference sequence), are LNHDA and SQIVND. The CDR3, cysteine through phenylalanine, is 13 amino acids long. Left in the record is the CDR3 DNA by itself, 39 bases read in frame from the first base. From V the trimming removes 6 bases and from J it removes 8 bases, while the gene matches leave 6 bases of the junction unaccounted for. The origin of this receptor is a man younger than 35 in good health. The rearranged segments are TRBV19 and TRBJ1-4; 7 central nucleotides agree with TRBD1. The sample comprised naive CD4+ T cells sorted from blood. The cell subset or site label, as the study defines it: CD45RA+ positively selected. The CDR3 sequence is CASSQTGSEKLFF. The DNA sequence is TGTGCCAGTAGCCAGACAGGGTCGGAAAAACTGTTTTTT.